This T cell receptor (beta chain) was recovered during a study of CD8 T cells in ankylosing spondylitis. This clonotype was observed at least ten times. The target antigen is unknown. Each CDR3 protein gets one entry after TCRdb re-called the 5' RACE reads with MiXCR. The sample yields about 52,000 distinct CDR3 sequences, 7.4% seen once. Findings and caveats of the study: Clones linked with disease were CD8+ and fairly uncommon in the peripheral blood.

CDR3 length: 13 residues. Germline CDR1 and CDR2: SGHRS and YFSETQ. The ends were cut back, 4 bases at V and 4 bases at J, with 8 bases in the middle. The sequenced material came from blood, either unsorted or a sorted T cell fraction (not recorded which). This clonotype was sampled from a female donor with ankylosing spondylitis or in good health (not recorded which). The chain joins TRBV5-1 to TRBJ2-2; D is undetermined. The CDR3 spells CASSLSGTGELFF. DNA of the CDR3: TGCGCCAGCAGCCTTAGTGGCACCGGGGAGCTGTTTTTT. The variable domain in full, completed from reference TRBV5-1 and TRBJ2-2, reads KAGVTQTPRYLIKTRGQQVTLSCSPISGHRSVSWYQQTPGQGLQFLFEYFSETQRNKGNFPGRFSGRQFSNSRSEMNVSTLELGDSALYLCASSLSGTGELFFGEGSRLTVL.